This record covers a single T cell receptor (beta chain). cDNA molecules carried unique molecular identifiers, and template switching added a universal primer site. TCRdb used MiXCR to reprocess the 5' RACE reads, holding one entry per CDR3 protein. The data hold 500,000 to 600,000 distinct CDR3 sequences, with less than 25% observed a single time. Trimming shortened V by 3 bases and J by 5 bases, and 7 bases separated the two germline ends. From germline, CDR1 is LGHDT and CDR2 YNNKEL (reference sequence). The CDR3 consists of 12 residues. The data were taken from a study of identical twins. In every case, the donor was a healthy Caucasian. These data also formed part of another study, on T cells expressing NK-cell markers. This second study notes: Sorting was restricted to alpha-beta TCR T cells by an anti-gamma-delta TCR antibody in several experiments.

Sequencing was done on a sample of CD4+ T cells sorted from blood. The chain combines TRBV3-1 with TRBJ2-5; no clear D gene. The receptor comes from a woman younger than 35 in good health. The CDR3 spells CASSHWTETQYF. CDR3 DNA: TGTGCCAGCAGCCACTGGACGGAGACCCAGTACTTC.